This entry is about one T cell receptor beta chain. The entry originates in a study of blood T cell repertoires in COVID-19. Whole-study context: Samples came from the United States, Italy and Spain, spanning acute and convalescent COVID-19. T cells, B-cell-depleted T cells, or PBMCs supplied cDNA or gDNA.

Per the original methods: Quantification of nucleated cells was approximated via reference gene primer amplification. Clones were read by immunoSEQ multiplex PCR, and TCRdb kept only the in-frame ones, dropping some. V, J and clone size reflect that table, while D and trimming were determined from the DNA. This sample carries around 80,000 clones, around 76% of them seen once, and the ten largest clones take around 20%. Germline V gene lookup returns CDR1 ENHRY and CDR2 SYGVKD. The CDR3 consists of 16 residues. J gave up 3 bases and V 0 bases, and 6 bases lay outside the gene matches. This receptor was taken from a woman over 75 with active or convalescent COVID-19. Material: peripheral blood. V usage is TRBV10-3 and J usage is TRBJ1-2; TRBD1 matches 8 bases. The CDR3 DNA is TGTGCCATCAGTGAGTCTGGGGGACAGGACTACTATGGCTACACCTTC. Protein sequence: CAISESGGQDYYGYTF.